The entry below gives a single T cell receptor (beta chain) sequence along with its context. The CDR3 sequence is 12 residues long. The germline V gene has CDR1 KGHSH and CDR2 LQKENI. With 5 bases removed from V and 8 bases from J, the gap between germline ends came to 12 bases. The data stem from a study of blood T cell repertoires in COVID-19. As for the study in general: COVID-19 samples from acute and convalescent phases originated in the United States, Italy and Spain. In each case, the material was cDNA or gDNA derived from T cells, B-cell-depleted T cells, or PBMCs.

In the authors' workflow: By means of reference gene primer amplification, nucleated cell counts were estimated. TCRdb's table, derived via immunoSEQ multiplex PCR, lists solely in-frame clones and lacks some. V and J calls and clone size are given by that table; D and trimming were obtained from the DNA. The sample gives about 120,000 clones, about 85% of which show up once; 10% to 15% is in the top ten. The TCR originated in a man aged 60-69 years with acute or convalescent COVID-19. This chain links TRBV18 with TRBJ1-1; D is undetermined. What was sequenced was peripheral blood. CDR3 region: CASSSRRPEAFF. For the CDR3, the DNA is TGTGCCAGCTCATCACGGAGGCCCGAAGCTTTCTTT.